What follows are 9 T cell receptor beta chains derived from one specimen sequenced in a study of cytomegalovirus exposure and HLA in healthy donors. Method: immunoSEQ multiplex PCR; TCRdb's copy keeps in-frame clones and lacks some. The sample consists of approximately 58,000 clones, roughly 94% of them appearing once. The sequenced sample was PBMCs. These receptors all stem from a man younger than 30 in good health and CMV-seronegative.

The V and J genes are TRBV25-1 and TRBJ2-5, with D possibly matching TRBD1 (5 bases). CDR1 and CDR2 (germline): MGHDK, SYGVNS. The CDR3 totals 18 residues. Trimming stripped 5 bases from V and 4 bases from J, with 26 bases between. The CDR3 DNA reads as TGTGCCAGCAGTCGGTTTCTGGGTTTGGGCAGGGTGGGAGAGACCCAGTACTTC. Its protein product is CASSRFLGLGRVGETQYF.

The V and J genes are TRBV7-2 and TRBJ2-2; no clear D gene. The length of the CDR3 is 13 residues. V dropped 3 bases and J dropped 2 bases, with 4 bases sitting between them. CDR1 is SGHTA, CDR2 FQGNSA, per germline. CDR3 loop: CASSFLNTGELFF. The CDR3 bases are TGTGCCAGCAGCTTCCTTAACACCGGGGAGCTGTTTTTT.

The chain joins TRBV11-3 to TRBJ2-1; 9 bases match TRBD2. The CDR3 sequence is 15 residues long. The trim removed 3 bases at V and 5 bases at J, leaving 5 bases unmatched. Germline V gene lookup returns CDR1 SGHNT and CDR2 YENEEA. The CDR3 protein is CASSFAGGLNNEQFF. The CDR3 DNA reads TGTGCCAGCAGCTTCGCGGGAGGGCTGAACAATGAGCAGTTCTTC.

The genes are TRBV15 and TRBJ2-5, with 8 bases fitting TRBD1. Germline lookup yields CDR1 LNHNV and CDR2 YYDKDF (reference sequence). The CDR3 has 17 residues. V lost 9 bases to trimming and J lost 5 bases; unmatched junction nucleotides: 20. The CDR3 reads CATYQLGQGAPWETQYF. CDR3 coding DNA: TGTGCCACTTATCAACTAGGACAGGGAGCACCATGGGAGACCCAGTACTTC.

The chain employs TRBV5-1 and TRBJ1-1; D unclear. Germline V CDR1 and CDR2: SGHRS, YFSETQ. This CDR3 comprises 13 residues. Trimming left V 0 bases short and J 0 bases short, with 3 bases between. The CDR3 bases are TGCGCCAGCAGCTTGGACATGAACACTGAAGCTTTCTTT. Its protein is CASSLDMNTEAFF.

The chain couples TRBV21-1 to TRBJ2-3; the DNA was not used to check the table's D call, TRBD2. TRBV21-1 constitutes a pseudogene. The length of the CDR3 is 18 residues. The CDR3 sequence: CASSNEWTSVRETDTQYF. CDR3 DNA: TGTGCCAGCAGCAATGAGTGGACTAGCGTGAGGGAGACAGATACGCAGTATTTT.

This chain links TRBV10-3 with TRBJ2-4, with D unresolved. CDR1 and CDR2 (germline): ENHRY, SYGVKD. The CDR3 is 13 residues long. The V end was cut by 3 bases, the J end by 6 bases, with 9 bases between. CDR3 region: CAISDGSSNIQYF. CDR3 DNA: TGTGCCATCAGTGATGGTAGCTCAAACATTCAGTACTTC.

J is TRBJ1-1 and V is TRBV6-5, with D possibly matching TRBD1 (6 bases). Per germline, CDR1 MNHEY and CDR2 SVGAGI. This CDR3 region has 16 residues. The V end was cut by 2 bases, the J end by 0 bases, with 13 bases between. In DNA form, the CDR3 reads TGTGCCAGCAGTTACAACGGGGGGGCTATGAACACTGAAGCTTTCTTT. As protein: CASSYNGGAMNTEAFF.

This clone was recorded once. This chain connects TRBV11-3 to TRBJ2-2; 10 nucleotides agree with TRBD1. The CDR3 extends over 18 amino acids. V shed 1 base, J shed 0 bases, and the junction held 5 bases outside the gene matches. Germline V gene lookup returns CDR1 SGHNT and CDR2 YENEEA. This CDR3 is CASSLGDRGATNTGELFF. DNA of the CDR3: TGTGCCAGCAGCTTAGGGGACAGGGGAGCGACGAACACCGGGGAGCTGTTTTTT.